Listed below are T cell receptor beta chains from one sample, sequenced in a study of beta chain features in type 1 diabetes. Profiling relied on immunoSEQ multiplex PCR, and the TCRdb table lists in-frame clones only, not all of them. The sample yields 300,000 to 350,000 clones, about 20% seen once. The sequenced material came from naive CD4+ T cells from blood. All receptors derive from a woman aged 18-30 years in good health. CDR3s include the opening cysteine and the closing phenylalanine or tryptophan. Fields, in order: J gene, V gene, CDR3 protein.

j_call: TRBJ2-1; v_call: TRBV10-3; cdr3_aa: CAIRDTGTSFNEQFF
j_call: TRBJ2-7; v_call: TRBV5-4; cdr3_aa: CASTRGPPGYDEQYF
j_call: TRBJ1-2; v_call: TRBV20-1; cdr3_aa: CSALRGNGYTF
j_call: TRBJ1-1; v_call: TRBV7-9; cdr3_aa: CASSVRQGMDTEAFF
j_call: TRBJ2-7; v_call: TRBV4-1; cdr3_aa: CASSQGGRTGSPYEQYF
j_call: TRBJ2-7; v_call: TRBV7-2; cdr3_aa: CASSFKRRLAGGPSVEQYF
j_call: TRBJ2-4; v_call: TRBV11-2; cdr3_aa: CASSPVLGGTIAKNIQYF
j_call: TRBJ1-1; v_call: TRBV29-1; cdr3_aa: CSVETGSRTEAFF
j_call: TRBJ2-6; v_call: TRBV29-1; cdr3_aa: CSVEDHTSGANVLTF
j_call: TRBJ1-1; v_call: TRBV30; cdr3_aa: CAWSRGHENTEAFF
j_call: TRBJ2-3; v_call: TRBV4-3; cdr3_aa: CASSQDSLTGGLVYF
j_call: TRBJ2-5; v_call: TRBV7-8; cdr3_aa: CASSPRRGGETQYF
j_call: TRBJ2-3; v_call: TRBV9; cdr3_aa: CASSPQAGRAADTQYF
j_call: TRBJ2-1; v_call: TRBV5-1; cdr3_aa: CASSWTGLNEQFF
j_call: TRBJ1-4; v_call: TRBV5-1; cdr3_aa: CASSTTGTGFEKLFF
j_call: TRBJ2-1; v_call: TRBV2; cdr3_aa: CASSDGRGVSSYNEQFF
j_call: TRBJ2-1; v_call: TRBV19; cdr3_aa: CATSRKDYYNEQFF
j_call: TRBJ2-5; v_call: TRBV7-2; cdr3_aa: CASSLVRGFAETQYF
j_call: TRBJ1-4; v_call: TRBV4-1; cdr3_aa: CASSGDRTTNEKLFF
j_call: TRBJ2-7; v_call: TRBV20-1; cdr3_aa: CSAVAGYEQYF
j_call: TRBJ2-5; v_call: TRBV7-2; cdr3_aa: CASSSGLAGPLGQETQYF
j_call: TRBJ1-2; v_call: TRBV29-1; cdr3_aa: CSSGQGPNNYGYTF
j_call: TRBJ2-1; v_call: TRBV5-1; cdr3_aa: CASSFEGDEQFF